These 30 T cell receptor beta chains were sequenced from one sample in a study of T cell responses to AZD1222 COVID-19 vaccine. Libraries were prepared by immunoSEQ multiplex PCR; TCRdb keeps only in-frame clonotypes and omits some of them. The sample consists of over 75,000 clones, 75% to 90% of them appearing once. The material sequenced was peripheral blood, taken on day 0 of AZD1222 vaccination. The origin of the receptors is an adult in good health.

This rearrangement joins TRBV5-1 to TRBJ2-7; TRBD1 is a possible D gene (6 bases). V lost 5 bases and J lost 2, with 14 bases in between. CDR3 length equals 14 residues. CDR1 is SGHRS, CDR2 YFSETQ, per germline. The DNA for the CDR3 is TGCGCCAGCAGTCCCGGCAGGGGTACCTACGAGCAGTACTTC. Its translation is CASSPGRGTYEQYF.

This clone was picked up one time. This chain uses TRBV11-2 with TRBJ1-5, with 7 bases aligning to TRBD1. Germline CDR1 is SGHAT and CDR2 is FQNNGV. This CDR3 has 15 residues. V dropped 3 bases and J dropped 4; count of bases not matched to a gene: 6. This chain's CDR3 is CASSLGTANNQPQHF. The CDR3 nucleotides are TGTGCCAGCAGCTTGGGGACAGCAAATAATCAGCCCCAGCATTTT.

The chain combines TRBV25-1 with TRBJ2-1, with D possibly being TRBD1 or TRBD2 (5 bases each). The CDR3 consists of 13 residues. The germline CDR1 and CDR2 sequences are MGHDK and SYGVNS. Trimming left V 8 bases short and J 5 bases short, with 13 bases between. DNA of the CDR3: TGTGCCAGCGGGGCGGGCCCCAACAATGAGCAGTTCTTC. Translation: CASGAGPNNEQFF.

This clone was seen only once. The chain recombines TRBV6-6 with TRBJ2-2, with D perhaps being TRBD1 or TRBD2 (5 bases each). CDR3 size: 15 residues. CDR1 MNHNY and CDR2 SVGAGI come from the germline V gene (reference sequence). Trimming pared 5 bases from V and 2 bases from J, leaving 12 bases between. In DNA form, the CDR3 reads TGTGCCAGCAGTCACACAGGACTTAACACCGGGGAGCTGTTTTTT. It encodes CASSHTGLNTGELFF.

This chain joins TRBV7-9 and TRBJ2-5; TRBD1 is a possible D gene (5 bases). The length of the CDR3 is 13 residues. The V end was cut by 1 base, the J end by 5 bases, with 8 bases between. CDR1 and CDR2 from the germline V gene are SEHNR and FQNEAQ (reference sequence). CDR3 in DNA: TGTGCCAGCAGCTTAGGGGGCTGGGAGACCCAGTACTTC. This sequence encodes CASSLGGWETQYF.

The V call is TRBV28, the J call TRBJ1-2; D possibly corresponds to TRBD1 (5 bases). From germline, CDR1 is MDHEN and CDR2 SYDVKM. This CDR3 is built from 15 residues. As DNA, the CDR3 is TGTGCAACCCTACCCGGGACGGTAGTCAACTATGGCTACACCTTC. As protein: CATLPGTVVNYGYTF.

This sequence joins TRBV27 and TRBJ2-2; 11 positions match TRBD2. The V gene end was trimmed by 7 bases and the J gene end by 4 bases; junction bases not matched to a gene: 2. The germline CDR1 and CDR2 sequences are MNHEY and SMNVEV (reference sequence). The CDR3 covers 14 residues. The chain's CDR3 is CASKLAGVTGELFF. The DNA of the CDR3 is TGTGCCAGCAAACTAGCGGGGGTCACCGGGGAGCTGTTTTTT.

The chain recombines TRBV3-1 (or the pseudogene TRBV3-2) with TRBJ2-2; unclear D gene. The germline V and J ends were trimmed by 6 bases and 0 bases, with 14 bases remaining between them. Germline CDR1 reads LGHDT; CDR2 reads YNNKEL (reference sequence). The CDR3 totals 16 residues. CDR3 sequence: CASSLRRAANTGELFF. In nucleotides, the CDR3 is TGTGCCAGCAGTCTAAGAAGGGCAGCGAACACCGGGGAGCTGTTTTTT.

This sequence joins TRBV27 and TRBJ1-5; 7 bases map to TRBD1. The CDR3 is 14 amino acids. Germline V gene data show CDR1 as MNHEY and CDR2 as SMNVEV (reference sequence). After removal of 4 bases from V and 7 bases from J, the junction contained 7 bases not matched to a gene. The CDR3 spells CASSSTGSWQPQHF. The DNA for the CDR3 is TGTGCCAGCAGTTCGACAGGGTCGTGGCAGCCCCAGCATTTT.

This sequence joins TRBV10-3 and TRBJ2-5; 15 nucleotides match TRBD2. CDR3 size: 19 residues. Trimming cost V 5 bases and J 6 bases; bases outside gene matches: 16. Germline values: CDR1 ENHRY, CDR2 SYGVKD. The CDR3 coding sequence is TGTGCCATCAGTCCGGGACTAGCGGGAGGATTCGGTTTGAGTAAGACCCAGTACTTC. It specifies CAISPGLAGGFGLSKTQYF.

The V and J genes are TRBV27 and TRBJ1-4, with TRBD1 as a possible D gene (5 bases). The CDR3 sequence is 13 residues long. Germline loops: CDR1 MNHEY, CDR2 SMNVEV (reference sequence). V shed 9 bases and J shed 0 bases, with 8 bases lying between them. CDR3 amino acids: CASTTATNEKLFF. CDR3 coding DNA: TGTGCCAGTACGACAGCAACTAATGAAAAACTGTTTTTT.

The chain is built from TRBV28 and TRBJ2-7; no definite D call. The CDR3 is 14 amino acids. Germline CDR1 and CDR2: MDHEN and SYDVKM. The V end was cut by 2 bases, the J end by 6 bases, with 14 bases between. Here the CDR3 DNA reads TGTGCCAGCAGTTTAGGCAGGTGGTTACCCGAGCAGTACTTC. Translating it yields CASSLGRWLPEQYF.

The chain uses TRBV7-2 and TRBJ2-1; D is undetermined. Germline lookup yields CDR1 SGHTA and CDR2 FQGNSA. With 1 base removed from V and 9 bases from J, the gap between germline ends came to 10 bases. This CDR3 region has 13 residues. CDR3 loop: CASSLGGSTEQFF. In nucleotides, the CDR3 is TGTGCCAGCAGCTTAGGGGGTAGCACTGAGCAGTTCTTC.

The chain joins TRBV7-8 to TRBJ2-5; 8 bases are shared with TRBD2. This CDR3 comprises 16 residues. Germline-derived CDR1 and CDR2 are SGHVS and FQNEAQ. Losses at the gene ends were 8 bases for V and 3 bases for J; bases not matched to a gene: 14. The CDR3 sequence is CASGSLLRGGKETQYF. DNA for the CDR3: TGTGCCAGCGGCTCTCTACTCCGGGGGGGGAAAGAGACCCAGTACTTC.

The chain recombines TRBV25-1 with TRBJ2-1; 8 bases map to TRBD2. CDR1 and CDR2 (germline): MGHDK, SYGVNS. The V and J ends lost 6 bases and 4 bases, in that order; junction bases with no gene match: 8. The CDR3 is 15 residues long. CDR3 nucleotides: TGTGCCAGCAGAGAGAGGGCTAGCGGGTACAATGAGCAGTTCTTC. Translating gives CASRERASGYNEQFF.

The chain employs TRBV19 and TRBJ2-3; TRBD2 is a possible D gene (5 bases). The length of the CDR3 is 16 residues. Trimming left V 3 bases short and J 2 bases short, with 15 bases between. CDR1 LNHDA and CDR2 SQIVND come from the germline V gene (reference sequence). Here the CDR3 reads CASSMGPVEVTDTQYF. In DNA form, the CDR3 reads TGTGCCAGTAGTATGGGCCCAGTGGAGGTCACAGATACGCAGTATTTT.

This clone is a singleton in its sample. The CDR3 DNA sequence: TGTGCCACCAGTGGGCCCCGGAAAGGGGATCGGGCCTTTTACAATGAGCAGTTCTTC. It is translated as CATSGPRKGDRAFYNEQFF. V usage is TRBV24-1 and J usage is TRBJ2-1; D might be TRBD1 (5 bases). V lost 5 bases, J lost 4 bases, and 26 bases lay in between. The CDR3 is 19 residues long. Germline values: CDR1 KGHDR, CDR2 SFDVKD.

The chain links TRBV28 to TRBJ2-1; 7 nucleotides match TRBD1. The germline CDR1 and CDR2 sequences are MDHEN and SYDVKM. CDR3 size: 15 residues. Trimming at V came to 5 bases and at J to 4 bases, leaving 8 bases not matched to a gene. The CDR3 DNA follows: TGTGCCAGCAGTCCCGGGACAGCGGATTACAATGAGCAGTTCTTC. It translates to CASSPGTADYNEQFF.

This chain joins TRBV11-1 and TRBJ2-3; D gene ambiguous. This CDR3 comprises 12 residues. The V and J ends lost 5 bases and 4 bases respectively, with 7 bases between them. Germline CDR1 reads SGHAT; CDR2 reads FQDESV (reference sequence). CDR3 amino acids: CASSARSDTQYF. CDR3 nucleotide sequence: TGTGCCAGCAGCGCCCGTTCAGATACGCAGTATTTT. The variable domain in full, with the rest retrieved from reference TRBV11-1 and TRBJ2-3, is EAEVAQSPRYKITEKSQAVAFWCDPISGHATLYWYRQILGQGPELLVQFQDESVVDDSQLPKDRFSAERLKGVDSTLKIQPAELGDSAMYLCASSARSDTQYFGPGTRLTVL.

The J gene is TRBJ1-3, the V gene TRBV4-1; D uncertain. Trimming removed 2 bases at V and 4 bases at J, with 6 bases between. The CDR3 is 13 amino acids. The V gene's germline CDR1 is MGHRA and CDR2 YSYEKL. The CDR3 bases are TGCGCCAGCAGCCAAAGGTCGGGAAACACCATATATTTT. This translates into CASSQRSGNTIYF.

The chain links TRBV11-2 to TRBJ2-2; TRBD2 agrees at 9 bases. This CDR3 contains 19 residues. J was trimmed by 0 bases and V by 1 base; bases with no gene match: 9. Per the germline V gene, CDR1 is SGHAT and CDR2 is FQNNGV. CDR3 sequence reads: CASSLASAGGPANTGELFF. CDR3 nucleotide sequence: TGTGCCAGCAGCTTAGCTTCTGCGGGAGGGCCCGCGAACACCGGGGAGCTGTTTTTT.

The CDR3 is CASSPSDRAGNTIYF. CDR3 DNA: TGTGCCAGCAGCCCATCAGACAGGGCTGGAAACACCATATATTTT. The chain recombines TRBV7-2 with TRBJ1-3; 7 positions agree with TRBD1. The germline gives CDR1 SGHTA, CDR2 FQGNSA. The CDR3 sequence is 15 residues long. Losses at the gene ends were 5 bases for V and 2 bases for J; bases not matched to a gene: 6.

Regarding this clone: Additional DNA sequences in this sample encode the identical CDR3. The V and J genes are TRBV7-2 and TRBJ1-2; 8 bases fit TRBD1. J was trimmed by 3 bases and V by 3 bases; bases with no gene match: 0. CDR1 SGHTA and CDR2 FQGNSA come from the germline V gene. There are 13 residues in the CDR3. The CDR3 DNA follows: TGTGCCAGCAGCTTGGACAGGGACTATGGCTACACCTTC. This translates into CASSLDRDYGYTF. Looking up the rest from reference TRBV7-2 and TRBJ1-2 gives the full variable domain: GAGVSQSPSNKVTEKGKDVELRCDPISGHTALYWYRQSLGQGLEFLIYFQGNSAPDKSGLPSDRFSAERTGGSVSTLTIQRTQQEDSAVYLCASSLDRDYGYTFGSGTRLTVV.

The chain combines TRBV19 with TRBJ2-5, with a possible D match to TRBD1 (6 bases). This CDR3 is 17 amino acids long. Germline V CDR1 and CDR2: LNHDA, SQIVND (reference sequence). The ends were cut back, 5 bases at V and 1 base at J, with 20 bases in the middle. This CDR3 is CASSGNRPGALQETQYF. DNA of the CDR3: TGTGCCAGTAGTGGGAATCGCCCAGGGGCCCTCCAAGAGACCCAGTACTTC.

This clone was recorded once. The chain combines TRBV7-2 with TRBJ2-3; D is ambiguous. The CDR3 runs to 13 residues. Germline V gives CDR1 SGHTA, CDR2 FQGNSA. V was cut by 4 bases and J by 1 base, with 6 bases left in between. Written as DNA, the CDR3 is TGTGCCAGCAGCTCGACTGGCACAGATACGCAGTATTTT. It yields the protein CASSSTGTDTQYF.

This chain joins TRBV29-1 and TRBJ2-1, with a weak D call TRBD1 (6 bases). Germline values: CDR1 SQVTM, CDR2 ANQGSEA. Trimming cost V 1 base and J 4 bases, with 8 bases left between them. There are 13 residues in the CDR3. The CDR3 loop is CSVEGTDYNEQFF. Here the CDR3 DNA reads TGCAGCGTTGAAGGGACAGATTACAATGAGCAGTTCTTC.

The V and J genes are TRBV10-3 and TRBJ2-7, with 11 bases aligning to TRBD2. Losses at the gene ends were 0 bases for V and 4 bases for J; bases not matched to a gene: 2. The germline V gene has CDR1 ENHRY and CDR2 SYGVKD. The CDR3 sequence is 15 residues long. The CDR3 nucleotides read TGTGCCATCAGTGAGTCAAGGACTAGCGGGTACGAGCAGTACTTC. This gives the protein CAISESRTSGYEQYF.

This sequence joins TRBV7-9 and TRBJ1-6; unclear D gene. Between the trimmed V and J ends, which lost 3 bases and 5 bases, there was a span of 8 bases. The CDR3 extends over 14 amino acids. The V gene's germline CDR1 is SEHNR and CDR2 FQNEAQ (reference sequence). The CDR3 DNA reads TGTGCCAGCAGCTTGGGTGGGGATAATTCACCCCTCCACTTT. It specifies CASSLGGDNSPLHF. Drawing the rest from reference TRBV7-9 and TRBJ1-6, the complete variable domain is DTGVSQNPRHKITKRGQNVTFRCDPISEHNRLYWYRQTLGQGPEFLTYFQNEAQLEKSRLLSDRFSAERPKGSFSTLEIQRTEQGDSAMYLCASSLGGDNSPLHFGNGTRLTVT.

The J gene is TRBJ1-4, the V gene TRBV3-1 (or the pseudogene TRBV3-2), with 8 bases lining up with TRBD1. Germline values: CDR1 LGHDT, CDR2 YNNKEL (reference sequence). The CDR3 has 14 residues. V was clipped by 5 bases and J by 2 bases; unmatched bases: 1. The CDR3, as DNA: TGTGCCAGCAGCGACAGGGGCACTAATGAAAAACTGTTTTTT. This sequence encodes CASSDRGTNEKLFF.

This clone was counted a single time. V and J are TRBV5-1 and TRBJ1-4; TRBD1 matches 9 bases. The CDR3 length is 14 residues. V trimming: 3 bases; J trimming: 8 bases; junction bases outside the gene matches: 5. Germline loops: CDR1 SGHRS, CDR2 YFSETQ. CDR3 sequence (DNA): TGCGCCAGCAGCTCGGGACAGGGATCCGAAAAACTGTTTTTT. Translating it yields CASSSGQGSEKLFF.